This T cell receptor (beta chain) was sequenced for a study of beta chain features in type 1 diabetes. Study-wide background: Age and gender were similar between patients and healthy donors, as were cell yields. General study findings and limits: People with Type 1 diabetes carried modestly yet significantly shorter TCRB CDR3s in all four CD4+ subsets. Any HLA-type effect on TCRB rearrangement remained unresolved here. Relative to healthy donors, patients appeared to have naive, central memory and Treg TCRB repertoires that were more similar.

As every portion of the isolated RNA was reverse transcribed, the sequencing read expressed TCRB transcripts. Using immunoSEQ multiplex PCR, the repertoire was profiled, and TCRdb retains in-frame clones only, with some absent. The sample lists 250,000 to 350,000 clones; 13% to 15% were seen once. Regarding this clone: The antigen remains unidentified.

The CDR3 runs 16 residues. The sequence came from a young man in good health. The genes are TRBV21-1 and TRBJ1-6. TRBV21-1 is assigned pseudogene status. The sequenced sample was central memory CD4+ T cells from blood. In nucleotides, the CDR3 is TGCGCCAGCAGCCAAACCCCGGGCAGGAAGAATTCACCCCTCCACTTT. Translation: CASSQTPGRKNSPLHF.